Below, 30 T cell receptor beta chains from the same sample are listed, as sequenced in a study of human T cells and chemical hapten exposure. The time point was: healthy volunteer bleed at 2 weeks. Unfractionated whole blood was the source from which total RNA was extracted. TCRdb redid the calling of the RACE reads with MiXCR, one entry per CDR3 protein. The sample includes 130,000 or so distinct CDR3 sequences, approximately 9% of them seen just once. Sequencing was done on a sample of whole blood. Receptor source: a male donor in good health. Some clones in this sample may be carry-over from other donors' samples.

Only a few counts were recorded for this clonotype. The gene calls are TRBV2 and TRBJ2-1; the D gene could be TRBD1 or TRBD2 (5 bases each). V lost 4 bases to trimming and J lost 8 bases, with 18 bases between them. This CDR3 is built from 15 residues. The germline V gene has CDR1 SNHLY and CDR2 FYNNEI. The DNA for the CDR3 is TGTGCCAGCAGTGGAGGGGTGACGCACTTCGATGAGCAGTTCTTC. Its protein is CASSGGVTHFDEQFF.

V and J are TRBV27 and TRBJ1-5, with D possibly TRBD1 on 6 matching bases. CDR3 length: 16 amino acids. In germline, CDR1 is MNHEY, CDR2 SMNVEV (reference sequence). The V end lost 6 bases, the J end lost 2 bases, and 17 bases lay between the germline ends. This chain's CDR3 is CASSPDSSRGNQPQHF. CDR3 DNA sequence: TGTGCCAGCAGCCCGGACAGTTCTAGGGGCAATCAGCCCCAGCATTTT.

The chain is built from TRBV6-6 and TRBJ1-4; 9 nucleotides align to TRBD1. Germline CDR1 is MNHNY and CDR2 is SVGAGI (reference sequence). The V and J ends lost 3 bases and 8 bases, in that order; junction bases with no gene match: 1. The length of the CDR3 is 13 residues. Written as DNA, the CDR3 is TGTGCCAGCAGTTATGGGACAGGGGAAAAACTGTTTTTT. Encoded protein: CASSYGTGEKLFF.

This sequence joins TRBV20-1 and TRBJ2-3; 11 nucleotides align to TRBD2. The germline gives CDR1 DFQATT, CDR2 SNEGSKA (reference sequence). The CDR3 spans 16 residues. V shed 3 bases, J shed 3 bases, and the junction held 8 bases outside the gene matches. DNA for the CDR3: TGCAGTGCTAGTTTGACTAGCGGGGAAATGACAGATACGCAGTATTTT. It codes for CSASLTSGEMTDTQYF.

The V and J genes are TRBV7-8 and TRBJ1-1; TRBD1 aligns across 9 bases. The length of the CDR3 is 15 residues. Germline V CDR1 and CDR2: SGHVS, FQNEAQ. The V gene end was trimmed by 3 bases and the J gene end by 6 bases; junction bases not matched to a gene: 8. CDR3 DNA: TGTGCCAGCAGCTTTTCACCGGGACAGGGCTCTGAAGCTTTCTTT. It codes for CASSFSPGQGSEAFF. Full variable domain (missing parts from reference TRBV7-8 and TRBJ1-1): GAGVSQSPRYKVAKRGQDVALRCDPISGHVSLFWYQQALGQGPEFLTYFQNEAQLDKSGLPSDRFFAERPEGSVSTLKIQRTQQEDSAVYLCASSFSPGQGSEAFFGQGTRLTVV.

In its sample, this clonotype was seen a few times. V and J are TRBV4-2 and TRBJ1-1; 7 bases are a match to TRBD1. J was trimmed by 7 bases and V by 5 bases; bases with no gene match: 13. The CDR3 contains 15 residues. From germline, CDR1 is LGHNA and CDR2 YNFKEQ. The CDR3 protein is CASSKTTGSANEAFF. CDR3 sequence (DNA): TGTGCCAGCAGCAAAACGACAGGGTCCGCAAATGAAGCTTTCTTT.

The chain carries TRBV20-1 and TRBJ2-1, with TRBD2 identical over 8 bases. Germline CDR1 and CDR2: DFQATT and SNEGSKA (reference sequence). V lost 6 bases, J lost 0 bases, and 4 bases stayed unmatched. The CDR3 sequence is 14 residues long. CDR3 sequence reads: CSAERESSYNEQFF. In DNA, the CDR3 is TGCAGTGCGGAGCGGGAGAGCTCCTACAATGAGCAGTTCTTC.

There are a few counts of this clonotype. The J gene is TRBJ2-3, the V gene TRBV6-6; 8 bases align to TRBD1. Germline-derived CDR1 and CDR2 are MNHNY and SVGAGI (reference sequence). The CDR3 covers 14 residues. J gave up 0 bases and V 6 bases, and 2 bases lay outside the gene matches. CDR3 bases: TGTGCCAGCAGAGGACAGGGCAGCACAGATACGCAGTATTTT. It codes for CASRGQGSTDTQYF.

This clonotype was seen only a few times. The chain joins TRBV7-9 to TRBJ2-1; D possibly corresponds to TRBD1 (7 bases). Germline CDR1 is SEHNR and CDR2 is FQNEAQ (reference sequence). The CDR3 length is 13 residues. V lost 11 bases and J lost 6, with 17 bases in between. The CDR3 protein is CAGRKGAVNEQFF. DNA for the CDR3: TGTGCCGGGAGGAAGGGGGCGGTCAATGAGCAGTTCTTC. Full variable domain (remainder filled in from reference TRBV7-9 and TRBJ2-1): DTGVSQNPRHKITKRGQNVTFRCDPISEHNRLYWYRQTLGQGPEFLTYFQNEAQLEKSRLLSDRFSAERPKGSFSTLEIQRTEQGDSAMYLCAGRKGAVNEQFFGPGTRLTVL.

This sequence joins TRBV5-1 and TRBJ2-1; possible D gene TRBD1, 6 bases. Looked up from germline, CDR1 is SGHRS and CDR2 is YFSETQ. This CDR3 has 15 residues. Trimming cost V 2 bases and J 3 bases, with 12 bases left between them. The CDR3 nucleotides read TGCGCCAGCAGCTTAACAGGGTTAATCTACAATGAGCAGTTCTTC. It codes for CASSLTGLIYNEQFF.

Many counts were recorded for this clonotype. This chain uses TRBV20-1 with TRBJ2-7; D might be TRBD1 (6 bases). V gave up 3 bases and J gave up 6 bases, with 9 bases separating them. Germline loops: CDR1 DFQATT, CDR2 SNEGSKA (reference sequence). The CDR3 is 11 residues long. The CDR3 nucleotides read TGCAGTGCTAGGGGGGCTGGCGAGCAGTACTTC. As protein: CSARGAGEQYF.

The J gene is TRBJ2-3, the V gene TRBV5-1; D gene ambiguous. Per germline, CDR1 SGHRS and CDR2 YFSETQ. This CDR3 has 11 amino acids. V was trimmed by 6 bases and J by 14 bases, leaving 16 bases between them. Written as DNA, the CDR3 is TGCGCCAGCACCACGGGCCTTTTATGGTATTTT. Its translation: CASTTGLLWYF. The whole variable domain, filled in from reference TRBV5-1 and TRBJ2-3, reads KAGVTQTPRYLIKTRGQQVTLSCSPISGHRSVSWYQQTPGQGLQFLFEYFSETQRNKGNFPGRFSGRQFSNSRSEMNVSTLELGDSALYLCASTTGLLWYFGPGTRLTVL.

This clonotype came up many times. V is TRBV20-1 and J is TRBJ2-7; 7 positions match TRBD1. V was pared by 0 bases and J by 2 bases, with 10 bases of the junction left unmatched. The CDR3 is 16 amino acids. CDR1 is DFQATT and CDR2 is SNEGSKA in the germline V gene (reference sequence). CDR3 nucleotide sequence: TGCAGTGCTAGAGACCCCGACAGGGAAGGTCCCTACGAGCAGTACTTC. Translated, it gives CSARDPDREGPYEQYF.

This clonotype was recorded many times. This sequence joins TRBV4-2 and TRBJ2-6; possibly TRBD1 for D (5 bases). V lost 1 base, J lost 1 base, and 11 bases lay in between. The germline V gene has CDR1 LGHNA and CDR2 YNFKEQ. CDR3 length: 17 residues. CDR3 in amino acids: CASSQGGSGSGANVLTF. The CDR3 DNA sequence: TGTGCCAGCAGCCAAGGGGGATCAGGGTCTGGGGCCAACGTCCTGACTTTC.

The chain links TRBV10-3 to TRBJ2-5; 9 nucleotides match TRBD1. Trimming removed 10 bases from V and 4 bases from J; junction bases left unmatched: 7. Looked up from germline, CDR1 is ENHRY and CDR2 is SYGVKD. CDR3 length: 13 residues. CDR3 protein: CATRTGVGETQYF. The CDR3 nucleotides are TGTGCCACCCGGACAGGGGTGGGAGAGACCCAGTACTTC.

The J gene is TRBJ1-1, the V gene TRBV9, with 9 bases aligning to TRBD1. The germline gives CDR1 SGDLS, CDR2 YYNGEE. This CDR3 is 14 amino acids long. V lost 4 bases, J lost 5 bases, and 6 bases stayed unmatched. In DNA form, the CDR3 reads TGTGCCAGCAGCCCGGGACAGGGACCGACTGAAGCTTTCTTT. Its protein is CASSPGQGPTEAFF.

This clonotype was seen ten or more times. V is TRBV29-1 and J is TRBJ2-5, with 8 bases lining up with TRBD2. The ends lost 4 bases at V and 0 bases at J; junction bases unmatched: 1. This CDR3 is built from 13 residues. Germline CDR1 and CDR2: SQVTM and ANQGSEA. In DNA, the CDR3 is TGCAGCGTTGGCGGGAGGTACCAAGAGACCCAGTACTTC. It encodes CSVGGRYQETQYF.

This clonotype was counted a few times. V usage is TRBV27 and J usage is TRBJ1-5; TRBD1 aligns across 7 bases. Trimming took 6 bases from V and 4 from J; bases not matched to a gene: 9. Germline V gene data show CDR1 as MNHEY and CDR2 as SMNVEV (reference sequence). This CDR3 region has 15 residues. The CDR3 nucleotides read TGTGCCAGCAGAGGTGACAGGGCGAGAAATCAGCCCCAGCATTTT. It codes for CASRGDRARNQPQHF.

This clonotype has at least ten counts. The chain has TRBV2 and TRBJ1-5; weak D call: TRBD1 (5 bases). The CDR3 consists of 12 residues. CDR1 is SNHLY and CDR2 is FYNNEI in the germline V gene. The V end lost 6 bases, the J end lost 8 bases, and 11 bases lay between the germline ends. In DNA, the CDR3 is TGTGCCAGCAGCCCTTGGGGGGAGCCCCAGCATTTT. Amino acid sequence: CASSPWGEPQHF.

This clonotype came up a few times. The CDR3 DNA is TGTGCCAGCAGCCCCATGGAGGGACTACTCACAGATACGCAGTATTTT. It encodes CASSPMEGLLTDTQYF. V is TRBV3-1 and J is TRBJ2-3; 7 bases align to TRBD2. The germline V gene has CDR1 LGHDT and CDR2 YNNKEL (reference sequence). This CDR3 region has 16 residues. J was trimmed by 2 bases and V by 4 bases; bases with no gene match: 9.

This clonotype has just a few counts. The chain recombines TRBV6-6 with TRBJ1-5; D unclear. Germline CDR1 and CDR2: MNHNY and SVGAGI (reference sequence). This CDR3 spans 14 amino acids. V dropped 4 bases and J dropped 3 bases, with 10 bases sitting between them. For the CDR3, the DNA is TGTGCCAGCAGTTTCGGCAGCATCAATCAGCCCCAGCATTTT. Its protein product is CASSFGSINQPQHF.

This chain uses TRBV4-1 with TRBJ2-1; 10 bases are a match to TRBD2. Looked up from germline, CDR1 is MGHRA and CDR2 is YSYEKL. The CDR3 totals 15 residues. V lost 1 base and J lost 9; bases outside the gene matches: 6. The chain's CDR3 is CASSQGLAGVGEQFF. CDR3 in DNA: TGCGCCAGCAGCCAAGGGCTAGCGGGAGTGGGTGAGCAGTTCTTC.

This clonotype was observed a handful of times. The chain is built from TRBV29-1 and TRBJ2-5, with D unresolved. V lost 4 bases and J lost 2, with 17 bases in between. Germline CDR1 and CDR2: SQVTM and ANQGSEA. The CDR3 runs 15 residues. The CDR3 region is CSVGSPGTPQETQYF. In DNA form, the CDR3 reads TGCAGCGTTGGGTCTCCAGGCACACCTCAAGAGACCCAGTACTTC.

This clonotype was detected ten times or more. The V gene is TRBV7-9, the J gene TRBJ1-1; unclear D gene. Per germline, CDR1 SEHNR and CDR2 FQNEAQ (reference sequence). The CDR3 extends over 12 amino acids. The V end lost 1 base, the J end lost 5 bases, and 5 bases lay between the germline ends. The CDR3 DNA reads as TGTGCCAGCAGCTTAGGGCGGACTGAAGCTTTCTTT. It specifies CASSLGRTEAFF.

The chain is built from TRBV7-2 and TRBJ2-4, with D unclear. There are 12 residues in the CDR3. CDR1 and CDR2 from the germline V gene are SGHTA and FQGNSA. Trimming removed 2 bases at V and 6 bases at J, with 5 bases between. CDR3 loop: CASSLSGNIQYF. In nucleotides, the CDR3 is TGTGCCAGCAGCTTATCAGGAAACATTCAGTACTTC.

This clonotype was picked up many times. V gene TRBV28 combines with J gene TRBJ2-7, with 8 nucleotides matching TRBD1. CDR1 and CDR2 (germline): MDHEN, SYDVKM. The V segment lost 5 bases and the J segment 3 bases; nucleotides outside the gene matches: 9. CDR3 length equals 15 residues. The CDR3 nucleotides are TGTGCCAGCAGTGCTCAGGGGGCGGGTAGCTACGAGCAGTACTTC. Its protein product is CASSAQGAGSYEQYF.

CDR3 protein: CASSYRDRGRFSNEQFF. The CDR3 DNA follows: TGTGCCAGCAGCTACCGGGACAGGGGCCGATTTTCCAATGAGCAGTTCTTC. The chain employs TRBV9 and TRBJ2-1; TRBD1 matches at 10 bases. Germline V gene lookup returns CDR1 SGDLS and CDR2 YYNGEE. The CDR3 runs to 17 residues. V shed 4 bases, J shed 6 bases, and the junction held 13 bases outside the gene matches.

The chain links TRBV21-1 to TRBJ2-3; whether TRBD2, the table's D call, matches the DNA was not checked. TRBV21-1 is a documented pseudogene. The CDR3 sequence is 16 residues long. CDR3 coding DNA: TGTGCCAGCAGCAAACTGACGGGAGGGAGGCCAGATACGCAGTATTTT. It encodes CASSKLTGGRPDTQYF.

This clonotype has at least ten counts. The CDR3 region has the DNA TGTGCCAGCAGTTACGGGAACAGCGCAGAAGCTTTCTTT. The encoded protein is CASSYGNSAEAFF. V is TRBV6-5 and J is TRBJ1-1; no reliable D call. Trimming pared 2 bases from V and 8 bases from J, leaving 12 bases between. Germline assignment: CDR1 MNHEY and CDR2 SVGAGI. The CDR3 totals 13 residues.

This chain links TRBV5-1 with TRBJ2-7; 10 bases align to TRBD2. There are 15 residues in the CDR3. Germline trimming cut 1 base from V and 4 bases from J; bases unmatched to any gene: 5. The germline CDR1 and CDR2 sequences are SGHRS and YFSETQ. CDR3 loop: CASSLLGSGRYEQYF. The CDR3 coding sequence is TGCGCCAGCAGCTTGTTAGGTAGCGGGAGGTACGAGCAGTACTTC.